These 30 T cell receptor beta chains were sequenced from one sample in a study of OX40 agonist ivuxolimab in advanced cancers. Sequenced by immunoSEQ multiplex PCR; TCRdb stores in-frame clones only, minus some. The table has tens of thousands of clones, approximately 84% seen once; the top ten hold roughly 2.5%. Material: CD4+ or CD8+ T cells sorted from blood, obtained in a trial of the OX40 agonist ivuxolimab. These receptors were taken from an adult with an advanced solid tumor such as melanoma, head and neck, liver or kidney cancer.

V usage is TRBV29-1 and J usage is TRBJ1-2; a weak D match, TRBD1 (5 bases). Trimming removed 6 bases from V and 2 bases from J, with 13 bases in between. Germline lookup yields CDR1 SQVTM and CDR2 ANQGSEA. CDR3 size: 13 residues. CDR3 DNA: TGCAGCGTGAACCGGGACGGGAACTATGGCTACACCTTC. The encoded protein is CSVNRDGNYGYTF.

This chain uses TRBV6-1 with TRBJ1-1, with D hard to call. The V and J ends lost 3 bases and 8 bases respectively, with 13 bases between them. Germline V gene lookup returns CDR1 MNHNS and CDR2 SASEGT. This CDR3 contains 13 residues. CDR3 in amino acids: CASSDPGLLEAFF. The CDR3 DNA reads as TGTGCCAGCAGTGACCCCGGACTGTTAGAAGCTTTCTTT.

The chain links TRBV9 to TRBJ2-2; D unclear. This CDR3 comprises 14 residues. From germline, CDR1 is SGDLS and CDR2 YYNGEE. With 0 bases removed from V and 6 bases from J, the gap between germline ends came to 9 bases. The CDR3 nucleotides are TGTGCCAGCAGCGTAGTCGCGGTGCCCGGGGAGCTGTTTTTT. It translates to CASSVVAVPGELFF.

This chain connects TRBV6-6 to TRBJ1-1; D possibly corresponds to TRBD1 (5 bases). This CDR3 comprises 15 residues. Germline V gene data show CDR1 as MNHNY and CDR2 as SVGAGI (reference sequence). V shed 4 bases and J shed 5 bases, with 17 bases lying between them. The CDR3 DNA is TGTGCCAGCAGTTTTCCGGGGAGGGGAGATACTGAAGCTTTCTTT. It yields the protein CASSFPGRGDTEAFF.

The chain employs TRBV9 and TRBJ1-3; D is undetermined. The CDR3 sequence is 14 residues long. V was shortened by 0 bases and J by 4 bases, with 8 bases between the two germline ends. CDR1 is SGDLS, CDR2 YYNGEE, per germline. Here the CDR3 DNA reads TGTGCCAGCAGCGTAGGGTTAACCGGAAACACCATATATTTT. This gives the protein CASSVGLTGNTIYF. Supplemented by reference TRBV9 and TRBJ1-3, the full variable domain reads DSGVTQTPKHLITATGQRVTLRCSPRSGDLSVYWYQQSLDQGLQFLIQYYNGEERAKGNILERFSAQQFPDLHSELNLSSLELGDSALYFCASSVGLTGNTIYFGEGSWLTVV.

This rearrangement joins TRBV14 to TRBJ2-5; D may be TRBD2 (5 bases). Looked up from germline, CDR1 is SGHDN and CDR2 is FVKESK. The CDR3 length is 14 residues. Between the trimmed V and J ends, which lost 4 bases and 2 bases, there was a span of 11 bases. The CDR3 bases are TGTGCCAGCAGCCCCCGGAGGCTACAAGAGACCCAGTACTTC. This sequence encodes CASSPRRLQETQYF.

The chain combines TRBV2 with TRBJ1-2; TRBD1 agrees at 7 bases. The CDR3 extends over 13 amino acids. The germline V gene has CDR1 SNHLY and CDR2 FYNNEI. V was clipped by 5 bases and J by 6 bases; unmatched bases: 6. CDR3 in DNA: TGTGCCAGCAGTCGTGTCGGGACAGATGGCTACACCTTC. Amino acids: CASSRVGTDGYTF.

This clone was detected only a few times. The chain links TRBV7-2 to TRBJ2-3; TRBD2 might be the D (5 bases). Between the trimmed V and J ends, which lost 8 bases and 2 bases, there was a span of 17 bases. CDR3 length: 15 amino acids. The V gene's germline CDR1 is SGHTA and CDR2 FQGNSA. In DNA form, the CDR3 reads TGTGCCAGCGGTGTGGGGAGAACTAACACAGATACGCAGTATTTT. Its protein product is CASGVGRTNTDTQYF.

The CDR3 DNA reads TGTGCCAGCAGCGTTGGGACAGACGGTTCACCCCTCCACTTT. Translating it yields CASSVGTDGSPLHF. V is TRBV9 and J is TRBJ1-6, with 7 bases aligning to TRBD1. Germline values: CDR1 SGDLS, CDR2 YYNGEE. The CDR3 is made up of 14 amino acids. V shed 2 bases, J shed 9 bases, and the junction held 5 bases outside the gene matches. Based on the CDR3 plus reference TRBV9 and TRBJ1-6, the full variable domain is DSGVTQTPKHLITATGQRVTLRCSPRSGDLSVYWYQQSLDQGLQFLIQYYNGEERAKGNILERFSAQQFPDLHSELNLSSLELGDSALYFCASSVGTDGSPLHFGNGTRLTVT.

CDR3 amino acids: CASSFQQGIGELFF. The CDR3 DNA is TGTGCCAGCAGCTTCCAACAGGGCATCGGGGAGCTGTTTTTT. The gene calls are TRBV7-2 and TRBJ2-2, with D possibly matching TRBD1 (6 bases). Germline-derived CDR1 and CDR2 are SGHTA and FQGNSA. V was trimmed by 3 bases and J by 7 bases, leaving 12 bases between them. CDR3 length equals 14 residues.

This chain connects TRBV11-2 to TRBJ2-5; D not resolved. Germline CDR1 reads SGHAT; CDR2 reads FQNNGV. This CDR3 is built from 13 residues. Trimming took off 1 base at V and 5 bases at J, with 8 bases between the two ends. The CDR3 protein is CASSLVRYETQYF. The CDR3 DNA reads TGTGCCAGCAGCTTAGTGCGGTATGAGACCCAGTACTTC.

The chain is built from TRBV28 and TRBJ2-1, with D possibly TRBD1 on 5 matching bases. Trimming removed 8 bases at V and 8 bases at J, with 19 bases between. The CDR3 is 14 amino acids. CDR1 and CDR2 (germline): MDHEN, SYDVKM. The CDR3 protein is CASSLPGRADEQFF. The DNA for the CDR3 is TGTGCCAGCTCCCTCCCCGGCAGGGCAGATGAGCAGTTCTTC.

The chain recombines TRBV11-2 with TRBJ2-1, with a possible D match to TRBD2 (5 bases). CDR3 length: 14 residues. V gave up 2 bases and J gave up 9 bases, with 14 bases separating them. Per the germline V gene, CDR1 is SGHAT and CDR2 is FQNNGV. The CDR3 sequence: CASSLLAGVTEQFF. For the CDR3, the DNA is TGTGCCAGCAGCTTATTGGCCGGGGTCACTGAGCAGTTCTTC.

The chain recombines TRBV9 with TRBJ2-1; TRBD2 matches 10 bases. V gave up 2 bases and J gave up 7 bases; unmatched junction bases: 6. The CDR3 runs to 15 residues. Germline assignment: CDR1 SGDLS and CDR2 YYNGEE. The CDR3 spells CASSVLSGGPNEQFF. The CDR3, as DNA: TGTGCCAGCAGCGTCCTTAGCGGGGGGCCTAATGAGCAGTTCTTC.

The chain links TRBV6-5 to TRBJ2-3, with TRBD2 identical over 11 bases. V lost 4 bases and J lost 0; bases outside the gene matches: 3. Germline V gives CDR1 MNHEY, CDR2 SVGAGI. The CDR3 is 16 amino acids. The CDR3 protein is CASSWGTSGSTDTQYF. DNA of the CDR3: TGTGCCAGCAGTTGGGGGACTAGCGGTAGCACAGATACGCAGTATTTT.

The chain couples TRBV29-1 to TRBJ1-3, with no clear D. There are 13 residues in the CDR3. Germline V gene lookup returns CDR1 SQVTM and CDR2 ANQGSEA. The V end was cut by 4 bases, the J end by 3 bases, with 10 bases between. The chain's CDR3 is CSVVSGFGNTIYF. DNA of the CDR3: TGCAGCGTTGTGTCTGGGTTTGGAAACACCATATATTTT.

This clone turned up a few times. The J gene is TRBJ1-6, the V gene TRBV28, with a possible D match to TRBD1 (6 bases). The CDR3 spans 14 residues. Germline V gene data show CDR1 as MDHEN and CDR2 as SYDVKM. V gave up 3 bases and J gave up 6 bases, with 9 bases separating them. In nucleotides, the CDR3 is TGTGCCAGCAGTTTCGCAGGGGCTAATTCACCCCTCCACTTT. Residues: CASSFAGANSPLHF.

The chain combines TRBV6-6 with TRBJ2-1; D remains unclear. Trimming left V 6 bases short and J 5 bases short, with 5 bases between. CDR3 length: 11 residues. Per the germline V gene, CDR1 is MNHNY and CDR2 is SVGAGI (reference sequence). This CDR3 is CASSVNNEQFF. DNA of the CDR3: TGTGCCAGCAGCGTAAACAATGAGCAGTTCTTC.

The V gene is TRBV10-2, the J gene TRBJ2-5, with a tentative D call TRBD1 (6 bases). Deletions cut 0 bases from V and 1 base from J, with 15 bases between. Germline CDR1 reads WSHSY; CDR2 reads SAAADI. The CDR3 length is 17 residues. The CDR3 DNA is TGCGCCAGCAGTGAGTCGATAGACAGGAGGCCCCAAGAGACCCAGTACTTC. It translates to CASSESIDRRPQETQYF.

The sample holds one count of this clone. The rearrangement links TRBV7-2 to TRBJ1-2, with D maybe TRBD1 (6 bases). The V and J ends lost 5 bases and 5 bases respectively, with 15 bases between them. The CDR3 runs to 14 residues. CDR1 is SGHTA and CDR2 is FQGNSA in the germline V gene. The chain's CDR3 is CASSQRAGEYGYTF. The CDR3 DNA reads TGTGCCAGCAGCCAGCGGGCAGGGGAGTATGGCTACACCTTC.

The rearrangement joins TRBV9 to TRBJ1-1, with D perhaps TRBD1 (6 bases). V was pared by 5 bases and J by 1 base, with 12 bases between. The germline V gene has CDR1 SGDLS and CDR2 YYNGEE. This CDR3 has 14 amino acids. CDR3 DNA: TGTGCCAGCAGTGGCATGGGACAGAACACTGAAGCTTTCTTT. This encodes CASSGMGQNTEAFF.

The sample holds one count of this clone. The chain recombines TRBV7-2 with TRBJ2-1; 14 bases are a match to TRBD2. The CDR3 covers 17 residues. Germline CDR1 SGHTA, CDR2 FQGNSA. Unmatched junction bases numbered 8, after V lost 3 bases and J lost 7 bases. The CDR3 bases are TGTGCCAGCAGCTTGGCCCACTGGACTAGCGGGGGGAATGAGCAGTTCTTC. This codes for CASSLAHWTSGGNEQFF. Looking up the rest from reference TRBV7-2 and TRBJ2-1 gives the full variable domain: GAGVSQSPSNKVTEKGKDVELRCDPISGHTALYWYRQSLGQGLEFLIYFQGNSAPDKSGLPSDRFSAERTGGSVSTLTIQRTQQEDSAVYLCASSLAHWTSGGNEQFFGPGTRLTVL.

This sequence joins TRBV6-6 and TRBJ1-5; no firm D call. CDR3 size: 16 residues. The germline CDR1 and CDR2 sequences are MNHNY and SVGAGI (reference sequence). The V and J ends lost 4 bases and 0 bases respectively, with 13 bases between them. The CDR3 region is CASSSTRDYSNQPQHF. DNA for the CDR3: TGTGCCAGCAGTTCCACCCGGGATTATAGCAATCAGCCCCAGCATTTT.

V gene TRBV7-3 combines with J gene TRBJ1-2, with 7 bases identical to TRBD1. The CDR3 length is 13 residues. The junction had 6 bases not matched to a gene; V was cut back by 5 bases and J by 6 bases. Per the germline V gene, CDR1 is SGHTA and CDR2 is FQGTGA. CDR3 in amino acids: CASSTLTGNGYTF. The CDR3 DNA sequence: TGTGCCAGCAGCACACTGACAGGGAATGGCTACACCTTC.

The chain is built from TRBV18 and TRBJ2-1, with D unresolved. CDR1 and CDR2 from the germline V gene are KGHSH and LQKENI. The CDR3 consists of 15 residues. The V end was cut by 3 bases, the J end by 0 bases, with 9 bases between. CDR3 sequence (DNA): TGTGCCAGCTCACCGGGGTCGGGCTCCTACAATGAGCAGTTCTTC. Its protein is CASSPGSGSYNEQFF.

In DNA, the CDR3 is TGTGCCAGCAGCCGCAGTAGACTAGCGGAAGATACGCAGTATTTT. Amino acids: CASSRSRLAEDTQYF. The genes are TRBV6-5 and TRBJ2-3; TRBD2 aligns across 9 bases. V lost 6 bases, J lost 5 bases, and 9 bases stayed unmatched. Germline V gene sequence: CDR1 MNHEY, CDR2 SVGAGI. The CDR3 runs 15 residues.

The rearrangement links TRBV7-9 to TRBJ1-5, with a possible D match to TRBD1 (5 bases). Germline assignment: CDR1 SEHNR and CDR2 FQNEAQ (reference sequence). The CDR3 covers 15 residues. Trimming shortened V by 2 bases and J by 3 bases, and 11 bases separated the two germline ends. The chain's CDR3 is CASSLSSGSNQPQHF. CDR3 bases: TGTGCCAGCAGCTTATCCTCAGGGTCCAATCAGCCCCAGCATTTT.

J is TRBJ1-6 and V is TRBV11-2; unclear D gene. The germline V gene encodes CDR1 SGHAT and CDR2 FQNNGV. This CDR3 has 15 amino acids. V lost 1 base and J 9 bases, leaving 13 bases between the germline ends. The CDR3 here is CASSLAPEFSSPLHF. For the CDR3, the DNA is TGTGCCAGCAGCTTAGCCCCGGAGTTCAGTTCACCCCTCCACTTT.

This rearrangement joins TRBV27 to TRBJ2-3, with TRBD2 matching over 9 bases. Germline CDR1 MNHEY, CDR2 SMNVEV (reference sequence). V shed 3 bases, J shed 1 base, and the junction held 5 bases outside the gene matches. This CDR3 region has 16 residues. DNA of the CDR3: TGTGCCAGCAGTTTCCTAGCGGGGACTGGCACAGATACGCAGTATTTT. This encodes CASSFLAGTGTDTQYF.

The chain recombines TRBV5-6 with TRBJ2-3; TRBD2 matches 13 bases. This CDR3 spans 17 amino acids. In germline, CDR1 is SGHDT, CDR2 YYEEEE. V lost 4 bases and J lost 3; bases outside the gene matches: 8. The CDR3 DNA reads as TGTGCCAGCAGCCCTCGACTAGCGGGGGGTCCGACAGATACGCAGTATTTT. This encodes CASSPRLAGGPTDTQYF.